This T cell receptor beta chain was recovered during a study of blood T cells in healthy people across ages. This CDR3 is built from 14 residues. V was clipped by 2 bases and J by 6 bases, with 12 bases between them. Germline V gene lookup returns CDR1 SGHKS and CDR2 YYEKEE (reference sequence). Each donor was a healthy Caucasian individual from Russia, aged roughly 6 to 95. Extraction of total RNA produced a minimum of 6 micrograms from each sample. Combining a sample-barcoded 5' primer with a J-beta primer mix, a second PCR ran for roughly 7 to 11 cycles. TCRdb fed the 5' RACE reads into MiXCR, producing one record per CDR3 protein. The sample shows about 1,500,000 distinct CDR3 sequences, about 40% of them seen only once. A few counts support this clonotype. Antigen specificity is unknown. Study-level results: It was the long-lived donors that had more naive CD4+ cells and higher diversity than aged donors. Expanded clonotype changes were possibly confounded by unknown donor CMV status.

The receptor's source is a woman under 30 in good health. The chain uses TRBV5-5 and TRBJ2-4; the D gene is possibly TRBD1 (6 bases). The specimen sequenced was blood. CDR3 bases: TGTGCCAGCAGCTTAACAGGGATCGGAAACATTCAGTACTTC. Its translation is CASSLTGIGNIQYF.